These 22 T cell receptor beta chains were sequenced from one sample in a study of technical replicates of blood from a few donors. This table comes from immunoSEQ multiplex PCR, and its TCRdb copy is limited to in-frame clones, with some not included. This table has some 63,000 clones, 87% appearing once. The specimen was PBMCs. Receptor source: a human donor in good health. Some clones in this sample may be carry-over from other donors' samples.

CDR3 DNA: TGTGCCAGTAGTATAGGCCAAACAGGGGGCTGGACTGAAGCTTTCTTT. As protein: CASSIGQTGGWTEAFF. The genes are TRBV19 and TRBJ1-1, with 9 bases that match TRBD1. CDR3 length equals 16 residues. Germline trimming cut 1 base from V and 5 bases from J; bases unmatched to any gene: 8. Per germline, CDR1 LNHDA and CDR2 SQIVND (reference sequence). Based on the CDR3 plus reference TRBV19 and TRBJ1-1, the full variable domain is DGGITQSPKYLFRKEGQNVTLSCEQNLNHDAMYWYRQDPGQGLRLIYYSQIVNDFQKGDIAEGYSVSREKKESFPLTVTSAQKNPTAFYLCASSIGQTGGWTEAFFGQGTRLTVV.

The chain joins TRBV6-6 to TRBJ2-5; 10 bases align to TRBD2. This CDR3 has 14 amino acids. Looked up from germline, CDR1 is MNHNY and CDR2 is SVGAGI (reference sequence). Trimming at V came to 8 bases and at J to 2 bases, leaving 5 bases not matched to a gene. CDR3 in amino acids: CASGRGLAQETQYF. The DNA of the CDR3 is TGTGCCAGCGGTCGGGGACTAGCGCAAGAGACCCAGTACTTC.

The chain couples TRBV27 to TRBJ1-1; D is unclear. The CDR3 consists of 16 residues. Germline V gene sequence: CDR1 MNHEY, CDR2 SMNVEV (reference sequence). Trimming removed 7 bases from V and 3 bases from J, with 21 bases in between. The CDR3 sequence: CASILRKGRRDTEAFF. As DNA, the CDR3 is TGTGCCAGCATCCTACGGAAGGGTAGGCGGGACACTGAAGCTTTCTTT.

The chain couples TRBV7-8 to TRBJ2-2, with TRBD2 matching 11 bases. Looked up from germline, CDR1 is SGHVS and CDR2 is FQNEAQ. The V segment lost 2 bases and the J segment 4 bases; nucleotides outside the gene matches: 3. The length of the CDR3 is 16 residues. The chain's CDR3 is CASSLTSGSGTGELFF. CDR3 sequence (DNA): TGTGCCAGCAGCTTAACTAGCGGGAGCGGCACCGGGGAGCTGTTTTTT.

This chain uses TRBV14 with TRBJ2-3; possibly TRBD2 for D (6 bases). Germline V CDR1 and CDR2: SGHDN, FVKESK. CDR3 length: 15 residues. Trimming took off 5 bases at V and 3 bases at J, with 15 bases between the two ends. The DNA of the CDR3 is TGTGCCAGCAGCACGTCGGCAGGGAGGACAGATACGCAGTATTTT. Amino acids: CASSTSAGRTDTQYF.

The chain carries TRBV7-3 and TRBJ2-2, with D tentatively TRBD2 (5 bases). The CDR3 extends over 13 amino acids. Trimming removed 7 bases at V and 4 bases at J, with 10 bases between. The germline V gene has CDR1 SGHTA and CDR2 FQGTGA. For the CDR3, the DNA is TGTGCCAGCACCCCCGCGGGCACCGGGGAGCTGTTTTTT. Its translation: CASTPAGTGELFF.

J is TRBJ1-4 and V is TRBV27, with D tentatively TRBD1 (5 bases). Germline V gene data show CDR1 as MNHEY and CDR2 as SMNVEV (reference sequence). V lost 11 bases, J lost 7 bases, and 17 bases lay in between. CDR3 length equals 13 residues. CDR3 DNA sequence: TGTGCCTTCCCGGGGGTATTTGGTGAAAAACTGTTTTTT. This codes for CAFPGVFGEKLFF.

CDR3: CAVARGAYNEQFF. DNA of the CDR3: TGTGCCGTTGCCCGGGGGGCCTACAATGAGCAGTTCTTC. V is TRBV19 and J is TRBJ2-1; TRBD2 matches 7 bases. V lost 11 bases, J lost 2 bases, and 6 bases stayed unmatched. CDR1 is LNHDA and CDR2 is SQIVND in the germline V gene (reference sequence). The CDR3 covers 13 residues. The whole variable domain, remainder taken from reference TRBV19 and TRBJ2-1, is DGGITQSPKYLFRKEGQNVTLSCEQNLNHDAMYWYRQDPGQGLRLIYYSQIVNDFQKGDIAEGYSVSREKKESFPLTVTSAQKNPTAFYLCAVARGAYNEQFFGPGTRLTVL.

The chain is built from TRBV4-1 and TRBJ2-1; D not resolved. Germline V gives CDR1 MGHRA, CDR2 YSYEKL. Trimming left V 0 bases short and J 6 bases short, with 9 bases between. The CDR3 sequence is 14 residues long. The chain's CDR3 is CASSQDPRGNEQFF. The CDR3 nucleotides are TGCGCCAGCAGCCAAGATCCTCGAGGCAATGAGCAGTTCTTC.

V usage is TRBV28 and J usage is TRBJ2-7; 9 bases map to TRBD1. Germline trimming cut 6 bases from V and 2 bases from J; bases unmatched to any gene: 8. There are 15 residues in the CDR3. CDR1 is MDHEN and CDR2 is SYDVKM in the germline V gene. CDR3 loop: CASSPTQGAAYEQYF. CDR3 sequence (DNA): TGTGCCAGCAGCCCCACACAGGGGGCGGCCTACGAGCAGTACTTC.

The chain combines TRBV27 with TRBJ1-6; the D is unclear. CDR3 length: 15 residues. Per the germline V gene, CDR1 is MNHEY and CDR2 is SMNVEV (reference sequence). V was trimmed by 6 bases and J by 6 bases, leaving 15 bases between them. CDR3 sequence (DNA): TGTGCCAGCAGGACCCTGACATCCGTTAATTCACCCCTCCACTTT. Amino acids: CASRTLTSVNSPLHF.

Turning to this clone: Other nucleotide sequences from this sample produce the same CDR3. The J gene is TRBJ1-1, the V gene TRBV7-9, with TRBD1 matching over 9 bases. The CDR3 extends over 15 amino acids. CDR1 and CDR2 (germline): SEHNR, FQNEAQ (reference sequence). With 5 bases clipped from V and 1 base from J, the junction kept 5 bases outside the gene matches. CDR3 nucleotide sequence: TGTGCCAGCAGCCCGGGACAGGGAGAGAACACTGAAGCTTTCTTT. It specifies CASSPGQGENTEAFF. The full variable domain, its missing parts supplied by reference TRBV7-9 and TRBJ1-1, is DTGVSQNPRHKITKRGQNVTFRCDPISEHNRLYWYRQTLGQGPEFLTYFQNEAQLEKSRLLSDRFSAERPKGSFSTLEIQRTEQGDSAMYLCASSPGQGENTEAFFGQGTRLTVV.

The J gene is TRBJ2-7, the V gene TRBV4-2; 9 nucleotides align to TRBD1. The CDR3 has 16 amino acids. The J segment lost 4 bases and the V segment lost 0 bases, leaving 7 bases of the junction unmatched. Germline V CDR1 and CDR2: LGHNA, YNFKEQ. The CDR3 loop reads CASSQEAGTGLYEQYF. CDR3 nucleotide sequence: TGTGCCAGCAGCCAAGAAGCCGGGACAGGGCTTTACGAGCAGTACTTC.

CDR3 DNA sequence: TGTGCCAGCCGCCGGGGGACTGAAGCTTTCTTT. Translating it yields CASRRGTEAFF. V usage is TRBV6-5 and J usage is TRBJ1-1; a possible D gene is TRBD1 (5 bases). Germline CDR1 reads MNHEY; CDR2 reads SVGAGI. Deletions cut 8 bases from V and 5 bases from J, with 9 bases between. The CDR3 covers 11 residues.

V gene TRBV7-3 combines with J gene TRBJ2-7; 10 bases line up with TRBD2. Germline CDR1 is SGHTA and CDR2 is FQGTGA. V shed 5 bases and J 0 bases; nucleotides not matched to a gene: 7. This CDR3 contains 16 residues. The DNA of the CDR3 is TGTGCCAGCAGCGTCAGCGGGGGGGCCCTCTCCTACGAGCAGTACTTC. It is translated as CASSVSGGALSYEQYF.

This sequence joins TRBV15 and TRBJ1-2; D not resolved. From germline, CDR1 is LNHNV and CDR2 YYDKDF (reference sequence). This CDR3 is 13 amino acids long. V was pared by 0 bases and J by 8 bases, with 10 bases between. DNA for the CDR3: TGTGCCACCAGCAGAGAAGAGGGCCGGGGCTACACCTTC. Its translation is CATSREEGRGYTF.

The J gene is TRBJ2-1, the V gene TRBV27, with a possible D match to TRBD2 (5 bases). Trimming removed 5 bases at V and 0 bases at J, with 8 bases between. Per germline, CDR1 MNHEY and CDR2 SMNVEV (reference sequence). There are 14 residues in the CDR3. The CDR3 nucleotides are TGTGCCAGCAGTGGACTTACCTCCTACAATGAGCAGTTCTTC. This gives the protein CASSGLTSYNEQFF.

The V gene is TRBV10-3, the J gene TRBJ2-1; 9 bases match TRBD1. With V trimmed by 8 bases and J by 7 bases, 6 bases remained unmatched. The CDR3 has 13 amino acids. Germline V gives CDR1 ENHRY, CDR2 SYGVKD. The CDR3 bases are TGTGCCATCGGACTACAGGGGGCTAATGAGCAGTTCTTC. This translates into CAIGLQGANEQFF.

The chain combines TRBV7-2 with TRBJ1-4, with 7 bases fitting TRBD1. Per the germline V gene, CDR1 is SGHTA and CDR2 is FQGNSA. The J segment lost 8 bases and the V segment lost 4 bases, leaving 4 bases of the junction unmatched. This CDR3 spans 13 amino acids. This CDR3 is CASSSYRGEKLFF. The CDR3 nucleotides read TGTGCCAGCAGCTCATACAGGGGCGAAAAACTGTTTTTT.

This chain joins TRBV4-3 and TRBJ2-7, with TRBD1 matching over 9 bases. Germline V gene data show CDR1 as LGHNA and CDR2 as YSLEER. The CDR3 length is 14 residues. J was trimmed by 6 bases and V by 1 base; bases with no gene match: 4. The CDR3 region is CASSQVTTGGEQYF. The CDR3 nucleotides read TGCGCCAGCAGCCAAGTGACGACAGGGGGCGAGCAGTACTTC.

V usage is TRBV7-9 and J usage is TRBJ2-7, with D perhaps matching TRBD2 (6 bases). From germline, CDR1 is SEHNR and CDR2 FQNEAQ (reference sequence). The CDR3 contains 13 residues. Deletions cut 8 bases from V and 6 bases from J, with 17 bases between. The CDR3 DNA sequence: TGTGCCAGCCGGAGAGGGGAGACTAGCGAGCAGTACTTC. The encoded protein is CASRRGETSEQYF.

V usage is TRBV5-1 and J usage is TRBJ2-1; TRBD2 matches 12 bases. This CDR3 has 19 residues. CDR1 is SGHRS, CDR2 YFSETQ, per germline. J gave up 1 base and V 3 bases, and 11 bases lay outside the gene matches. The CDR3 DNA reads as TGCGCCAGCAGCTACCGAAGCCCTAGCGGGAGGGGTTCCTACAATGAGCAGTTCTTC. Residues: CASSYRSPSGRGSYNEQFF.